This T cell receptor beta chain was obtained from a study of T-cell reconstitution after alpha-beta-depleted transplantation in children. The study's findings and limits: Where alpha-beta T cells came from about two months after transplant was reportedly several hundred expanded graft clones. One year after transplant, T-cell counts and diversity came mostly from newly produced T cells.

V lost 3 bases to trimming and J lost 3 bases; unmatched junction nucleotides: 2. Germline lookup yields CDR1 ENHRY and CDR2 SYGVKD. The CDR3 loop spans 15 amino acids. Unique molecular identifiers featured in how the TCRbeta library was prepared. One entry per CDR3 protein, called by TCRdb with MiXCR from the PCR reads. This table has 750,000 to 950,000 distinct CDR3 sequences, 15% to 20% appearing once. Comments on this clonotype: Antigen specificity is unknown.

This TCR was sampled from a male patient aged 10 to 17 who had a stem cell transplant for acute lymphoblastic leukemia, so the T cells may come from the graft donor. This chain joins TRBV10-3 and TRBJ2-1; 10 bases map to TRBD2. The sample consisted of PBMCs, mostly from graft donor cells, taken 360 days after TCRalphabeta/CD19-depleted stem cell transplant. CDR3 amino acids: CAISEAGGHYNEQFF. The CDR3 DNA sequence: TGTGCCATCAGTGAAGCGGGAGGGCACTACAATGAGCAGTTCTTC.